This record covers a single TCR beta chain. A TCRbeta library incorporating unique molecular identifiers was prepared. TCRdb re-analysed the PCR reads in MiXCR, keeping a single row per CDR3 protein. This table holds around 370,000 distinct CDR3 sequences, approximately 10% found once. The data were obtained in a study of T-cell reconstitution after alpha-beta-depleted transplantation in children. The CDR3 runs to 13 residues. V dropped 6 bases and J dropped 5; count of bases not matched to a gene: 4. Per the germline V gene, CDR1 is MNHEY and CDR2 is SVGEGT. This clonotype originated in a human donor who donated a stem cell graft to a child with acute lymphoblastic leukemia. The sequenced sample was PBMCs from the stem cell graft donor, obtained from the stem cell graft. V and J are TRBV6-2 or TRBV6-3 and TRBJ2-1, with TRBD2 matching 7 bases. The CDR3 spells CASRPSGDNEQFF. The DNA of the CDR3 is TGTGCCAGCAGACCCAGCGGGGACAATGAGCAGTTCTTC.